This TCR beta chain was profiled in a study of vaccination and CD4 T cells after COVID-19. Study summary: Stimulation of the cells used overlapping spike peptide pools from SARS-CoV-2 and from the common cold coronaviruses HCoV-NL63, HCoV-OC43 and HCoV-229E.

Treatment given: roughly ten-day PBMC culture with coronavirus spike peptide pools or control peptides (ViraFEST assay). Each well received millions of PBMCs, cultured with 8 to 10 IU/ml IL-2 and roughly 9 ug/ml peptide pools. Overall study findings and caveats: Counts of SARS-CoV-2-reactive clonotypes had a median that went from around 19 to 38, a nonsignificant change.

The Oncomine TCR Beta short-read assay sequenced DNA from cultured CD4+ T cells. TCRdb independently ran MiXCR on the PCR reads; one entry per CDR3 protein. This table holds fewer than 15,000 distinct CDR3 sequences, around half found once. The V and J ends lost 2 bases and 7 bases respectively, with 11 bases between them. The V gene's germline CDR1 is MDHEN and CDR2 SYDVKM. The CDR3 is made up of 13 amino acids. About this clonotype itself: Its specificity is not known.

The TCR originated in a human donor who had recovered from COVID-19. Specimen: CD4+ T cells from blood, cultured in vitro. The chain is built from TRBV28 and TRBJ1-1, with D perhaps matching TRBD1 (5 bases). CDR3 protein: CASSLLSQGEAFF. CDR3 bases: TGTGCCAGCAGTTTACTCAGTCAGGGTGAAGCTTTCTTT.